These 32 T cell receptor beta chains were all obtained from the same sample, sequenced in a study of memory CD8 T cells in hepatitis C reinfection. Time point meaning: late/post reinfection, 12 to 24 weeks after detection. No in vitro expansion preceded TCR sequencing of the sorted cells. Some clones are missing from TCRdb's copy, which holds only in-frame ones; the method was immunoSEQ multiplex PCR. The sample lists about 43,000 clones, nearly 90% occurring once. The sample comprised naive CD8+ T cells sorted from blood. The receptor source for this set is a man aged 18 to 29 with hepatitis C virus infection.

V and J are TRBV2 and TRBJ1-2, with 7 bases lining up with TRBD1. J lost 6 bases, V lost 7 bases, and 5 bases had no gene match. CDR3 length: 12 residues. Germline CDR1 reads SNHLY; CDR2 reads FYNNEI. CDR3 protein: CASTGGGNGYTF. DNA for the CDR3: TGTGCCAGCACAGGGGGAGGAAATGGCTACACCTTC.

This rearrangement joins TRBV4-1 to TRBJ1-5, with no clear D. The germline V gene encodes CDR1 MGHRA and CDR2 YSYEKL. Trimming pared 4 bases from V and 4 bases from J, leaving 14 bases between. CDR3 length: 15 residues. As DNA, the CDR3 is TGCGCCAGCAGCCCCCCCGGGATCCAAAATCAGCCCCAGCATTTT. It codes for CASSPPGIQNQPQHF.

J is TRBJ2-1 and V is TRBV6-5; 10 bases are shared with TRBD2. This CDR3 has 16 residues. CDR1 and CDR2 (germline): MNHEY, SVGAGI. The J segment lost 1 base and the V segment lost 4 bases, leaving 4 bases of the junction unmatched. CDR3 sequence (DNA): TGTGCCAGCAGTTCTGTAGCGGGGGGTTCCTACAATGAGCAGTTCTTC. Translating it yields CASSSVAGGSYNEQFF.

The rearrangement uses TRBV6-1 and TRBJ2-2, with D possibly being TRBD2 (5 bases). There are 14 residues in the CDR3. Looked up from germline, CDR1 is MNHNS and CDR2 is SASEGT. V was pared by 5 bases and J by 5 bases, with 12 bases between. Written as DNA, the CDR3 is TGTGCCAGCAGTACGAGCGGAGATACCGGGGAGCTGTTTTTT. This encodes CASSTSGDTGELFF.

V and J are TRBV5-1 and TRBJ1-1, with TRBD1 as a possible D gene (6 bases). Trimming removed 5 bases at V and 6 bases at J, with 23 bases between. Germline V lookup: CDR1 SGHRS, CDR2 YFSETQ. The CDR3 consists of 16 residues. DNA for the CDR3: TGCGCCAGCAGACCCCGGTCGGGGGGCAGTATCGCTGAAGCTTTCTTT. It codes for CASRPRSGGSIAEAFF.

The CDR3 region has the DNA TGTGCCAGCAGTCCCGACGGGTACGAGCAGTACTTC. This sequence encodes CASSPDGYEQYF. The chain joins TRBV27 to TRBJ2-7; no clear D. There are 12 residues in the CDR3. The ends were cut back, 5 bases at V and 4 bases at J, with 9 bases in the middle. From germline, CDR1 is MNHEY and CDR2 SMNVEV (reference sequence).

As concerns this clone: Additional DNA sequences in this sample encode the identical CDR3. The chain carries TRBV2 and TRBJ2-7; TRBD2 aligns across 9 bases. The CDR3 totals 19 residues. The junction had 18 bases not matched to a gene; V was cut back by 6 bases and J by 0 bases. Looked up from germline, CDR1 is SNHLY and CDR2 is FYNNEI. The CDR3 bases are TGTGCCAGCAGCCTCAAGGTCTTAGCGGGGGTGCTATTCTCCTACGAGCAGTACGTC. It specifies CASSLKVLAGVLFSYEQYV.

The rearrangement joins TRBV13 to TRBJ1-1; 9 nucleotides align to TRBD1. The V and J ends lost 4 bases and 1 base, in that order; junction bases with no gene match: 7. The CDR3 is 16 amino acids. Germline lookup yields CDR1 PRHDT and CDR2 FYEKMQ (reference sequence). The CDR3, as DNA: TGTGCCAGCAGCTCACTACCGGGACAGGGGAACACTGAAGCTTTCTTT. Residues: CASSSLPGQGNTEAFF.

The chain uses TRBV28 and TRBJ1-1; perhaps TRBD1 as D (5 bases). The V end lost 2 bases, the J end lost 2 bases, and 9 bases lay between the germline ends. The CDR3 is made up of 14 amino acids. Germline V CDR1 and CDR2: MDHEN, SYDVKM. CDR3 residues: CASSLRQPNTEAFF. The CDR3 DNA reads TGTGCCAGCAGTTTACGACAGCCTAACACTGAAGCTTTCTTT.

This CDR3 reads CASLAGGPDTQYF. The CDR3 DNA reads TGTGCCAGCCTAGCGGGAGGGCCGGATACGCAGTATTTT. The chain is built from TRBV7-9 and TRBJ2-3, with 12 positions matching TRBD2. Trimming took 8 bases from V and 6 from J; bases not matched to a gene: 3. Germline CDR1 is SEHNR and CDR2 is FQNEAQ (reference sequence). This CDR3 region has 13 residues.

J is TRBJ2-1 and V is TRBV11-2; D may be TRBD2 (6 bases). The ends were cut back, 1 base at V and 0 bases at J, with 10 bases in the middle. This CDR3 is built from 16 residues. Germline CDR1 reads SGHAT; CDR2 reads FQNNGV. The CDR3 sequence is CASSLVAGSSYNEQFF. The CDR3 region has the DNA TGTGCCAGCAGCTTAGTGGCCGGGAGCTCCTACAATGAGCAGTTCTTC.

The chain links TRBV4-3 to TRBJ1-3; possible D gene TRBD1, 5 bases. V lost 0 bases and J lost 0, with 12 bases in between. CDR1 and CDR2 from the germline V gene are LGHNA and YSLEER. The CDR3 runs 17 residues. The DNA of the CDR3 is TGCGCCAGCAGCCAAGATGGGGGAGGGATCTCTGGAAACACCATATATTTT. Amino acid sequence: CASSQDGGGISGNTIYF.

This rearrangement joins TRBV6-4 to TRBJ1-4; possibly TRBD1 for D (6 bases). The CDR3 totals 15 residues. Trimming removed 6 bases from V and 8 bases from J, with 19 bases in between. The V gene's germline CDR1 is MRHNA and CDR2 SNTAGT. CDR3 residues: CASSATGTSGEKLFF. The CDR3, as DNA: TGTGCCAGCAGCGCAACCGGGACATCAGGAGAAAAACTGTTTTTT.

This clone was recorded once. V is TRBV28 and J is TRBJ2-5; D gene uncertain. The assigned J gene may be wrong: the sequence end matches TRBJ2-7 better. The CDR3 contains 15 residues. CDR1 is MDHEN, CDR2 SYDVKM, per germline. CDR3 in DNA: TGTGCCAGCAGTTTTGGCTCCGACTCCTCCTACGAGCAGTACTTC. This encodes CASSFGSDSSYEQYF.

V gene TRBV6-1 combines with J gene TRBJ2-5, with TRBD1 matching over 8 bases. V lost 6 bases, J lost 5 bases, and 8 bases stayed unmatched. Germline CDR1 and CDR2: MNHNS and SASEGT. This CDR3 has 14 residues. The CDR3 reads CASRDRDTSETQYF. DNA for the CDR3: TGTGCCAGCAGGGACAGGGATACGTCGGAGACCCAGTACTTC.

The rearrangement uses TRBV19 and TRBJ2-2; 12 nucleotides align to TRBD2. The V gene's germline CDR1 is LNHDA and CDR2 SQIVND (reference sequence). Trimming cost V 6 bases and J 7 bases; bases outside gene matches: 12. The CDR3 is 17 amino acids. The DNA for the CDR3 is TGTGCCAGTAGCTCAGGGGCTAGCGGGAGGGCCGGCGGGGAGCTGTTTTTT. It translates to CASSSGASGRAGGELFF.

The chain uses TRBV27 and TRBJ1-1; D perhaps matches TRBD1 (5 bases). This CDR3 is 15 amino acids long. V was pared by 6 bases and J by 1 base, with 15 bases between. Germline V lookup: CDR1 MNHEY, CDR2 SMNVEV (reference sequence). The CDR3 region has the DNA TGTGCCAGCAGCCCTTGGGGGGAAACGAACACTGAAGCTTTCTTT. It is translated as CASSPWGETNTEAFF.

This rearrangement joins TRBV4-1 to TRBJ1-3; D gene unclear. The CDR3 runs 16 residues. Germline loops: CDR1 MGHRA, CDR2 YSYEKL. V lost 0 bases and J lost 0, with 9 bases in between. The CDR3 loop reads CASSQDPGSSGNTIYF. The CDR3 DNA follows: TGCGCCAGCAGCCAAGATCCAGGAAGCTCTGGAAACACCATATATTTT.

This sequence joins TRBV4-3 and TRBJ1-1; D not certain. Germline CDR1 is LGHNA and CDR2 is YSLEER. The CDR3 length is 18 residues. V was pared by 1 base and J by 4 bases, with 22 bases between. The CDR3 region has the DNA TGCGCCAGCAGCCAAGCCTACAGTCTAGCGGTTTGGAGCACTGAAGCTTTCTTT. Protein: CASSQAYSLAVWSTEAFF.

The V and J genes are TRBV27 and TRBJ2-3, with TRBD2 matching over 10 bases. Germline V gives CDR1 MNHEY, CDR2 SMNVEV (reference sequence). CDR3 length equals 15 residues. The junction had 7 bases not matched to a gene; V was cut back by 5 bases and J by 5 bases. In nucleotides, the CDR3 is TGTGCCAGCAGTGCTACTAGCGGGGTGATAGATACGCAGTATTTT. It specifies CASSATSGVIDTQYF.

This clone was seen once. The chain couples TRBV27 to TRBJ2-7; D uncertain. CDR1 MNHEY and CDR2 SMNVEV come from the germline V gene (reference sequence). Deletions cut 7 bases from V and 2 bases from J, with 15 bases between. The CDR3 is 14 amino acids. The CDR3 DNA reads TGTGCCAGCATCCCTGGCGGTAAACCCTACGAGCAGTACTTC. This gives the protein CASIPGGKPYEQYF.

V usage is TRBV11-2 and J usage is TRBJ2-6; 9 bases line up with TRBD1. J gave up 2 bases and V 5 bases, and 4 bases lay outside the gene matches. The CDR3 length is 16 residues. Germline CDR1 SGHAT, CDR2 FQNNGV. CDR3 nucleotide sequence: TGTGCCAGCAGCACGACAGGGGGGGCTGGGGCCAACGTCCTGACTTTC. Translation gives CASSTTGGAGANVLTF.

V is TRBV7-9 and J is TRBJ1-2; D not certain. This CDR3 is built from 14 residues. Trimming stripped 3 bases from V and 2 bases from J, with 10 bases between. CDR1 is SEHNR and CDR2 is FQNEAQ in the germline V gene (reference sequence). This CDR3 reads CASSFTAQNYGYTF. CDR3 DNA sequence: TGTGCCAGCAGCTTCACAGCCCAGAACTATGGCTACACCTTC. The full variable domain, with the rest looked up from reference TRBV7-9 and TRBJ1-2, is DTGVSQNPRHKITKRGQNVTFRCDPISEHNRLYWYRQTLGQGPEFLTYFQNEAQLEKSRLLSDRFSAERPKGSFSTLEIQRTEQGDSAMYLCASSFTAQNYGYTFGSGTRLTVV.

The CDR3 reads CASSSQDRGQETQYF. The CDR3 nucleotides read TGCGCCAGCAGCTCGCAAGACAGGGGGCAGGAGACCCAGTACTTC. The V gene is TRBV5-1, the J gene TRBJ2-5; 10 positions agree with TRBD1. Trimming took 3 bases from V and 5 from J; bases not matched to a gene: 7. This CDR3 spans 15 amino acids. The germline V gene encodes CDR1 SGHRS and CDR2 YFSETQ.

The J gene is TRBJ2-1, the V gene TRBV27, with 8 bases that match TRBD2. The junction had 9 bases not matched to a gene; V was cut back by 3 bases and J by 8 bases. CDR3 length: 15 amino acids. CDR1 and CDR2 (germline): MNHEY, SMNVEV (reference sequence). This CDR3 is CASSFLAGKNDEQFF. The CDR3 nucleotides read TGTGCCAGCAGTTTCTTAGCGGGAAAAAACGATGAGCAGTTCTTC.

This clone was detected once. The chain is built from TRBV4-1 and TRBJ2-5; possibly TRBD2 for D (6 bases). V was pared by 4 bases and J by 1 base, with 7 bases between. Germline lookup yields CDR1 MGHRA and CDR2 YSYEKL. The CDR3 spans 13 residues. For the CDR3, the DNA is TGCGCCAGCAGCCCGGGGGTCCAAGAGACCCAGTACTTC. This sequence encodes CASSPGVQETQYF.

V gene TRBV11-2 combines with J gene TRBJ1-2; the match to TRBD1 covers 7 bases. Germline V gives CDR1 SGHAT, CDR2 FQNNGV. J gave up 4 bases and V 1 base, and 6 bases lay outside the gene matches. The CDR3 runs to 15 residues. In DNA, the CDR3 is TGTGCCAGCAGCTTAGGGGGCAGGGGGGCCTATGGCTACACCTTC. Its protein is CASSLGGRGAYGYTF.

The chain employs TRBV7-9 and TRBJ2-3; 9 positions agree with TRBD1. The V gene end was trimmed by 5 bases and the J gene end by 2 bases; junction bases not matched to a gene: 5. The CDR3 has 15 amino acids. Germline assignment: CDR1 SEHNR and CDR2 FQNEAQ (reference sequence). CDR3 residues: CASSVGQGTTDTQYF. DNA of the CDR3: TGTGCCAGCAGCGTCGGACAGGGGACCACAGATACGCAGTATTTT.

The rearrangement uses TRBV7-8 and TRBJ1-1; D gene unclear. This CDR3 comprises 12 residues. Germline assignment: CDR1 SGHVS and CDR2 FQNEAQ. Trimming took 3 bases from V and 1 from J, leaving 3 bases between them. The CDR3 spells CASSFWNTEAFF. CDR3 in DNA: TGTGCCAGCAGCTTCTGGAACACTGAAGCTTTCTTT.

In DNA form, the CDR3 reads TGTGCCAGCAGCCCACCCGACAGGAACACCGGGGAGCTGTTTTTT. This sequence encodes CASSPPDRNTGELFF. The chain has TRBV11-2 and TRBJ2-2, with a tentative D call TRBD1 (5 bases). CDR3 length: 15 amino acids. The germline V gene encodes CDR1 SGHAT and CDR2 FQNNGV. V lost 5 bases and J 1 base, leaving 11 bases between the germline ends.

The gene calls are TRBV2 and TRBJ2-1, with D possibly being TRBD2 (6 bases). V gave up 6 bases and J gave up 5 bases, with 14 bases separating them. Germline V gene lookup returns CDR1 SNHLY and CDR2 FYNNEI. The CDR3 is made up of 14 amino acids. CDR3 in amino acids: CASSRRLVDNEQFF. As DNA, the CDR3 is TGTGCCAGCAGCCGGAGACTAGTAGACAATGAGCAGTTCTTC.

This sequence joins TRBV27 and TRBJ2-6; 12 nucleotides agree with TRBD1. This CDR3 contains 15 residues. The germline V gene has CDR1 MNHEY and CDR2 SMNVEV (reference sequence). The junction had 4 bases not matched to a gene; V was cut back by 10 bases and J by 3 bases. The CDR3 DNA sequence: TGTGCCACCGGGACAGGGGGCATTGGGGCCAACGTCCTGACTTTC. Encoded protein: CATGTGGIGANVLTF.